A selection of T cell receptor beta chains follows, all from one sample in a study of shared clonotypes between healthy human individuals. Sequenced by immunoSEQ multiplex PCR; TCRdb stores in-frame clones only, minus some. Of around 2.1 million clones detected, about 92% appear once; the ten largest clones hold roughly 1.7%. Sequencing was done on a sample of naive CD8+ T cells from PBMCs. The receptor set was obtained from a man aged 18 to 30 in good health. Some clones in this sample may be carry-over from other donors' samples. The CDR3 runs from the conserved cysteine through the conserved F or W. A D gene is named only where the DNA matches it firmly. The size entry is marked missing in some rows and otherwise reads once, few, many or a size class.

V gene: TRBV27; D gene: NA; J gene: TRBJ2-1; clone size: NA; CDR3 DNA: TGTGCCAGCAGCCAAGAGCAGCACAATGAGCAGTTCTTC; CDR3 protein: CASSQEQHNEQFF
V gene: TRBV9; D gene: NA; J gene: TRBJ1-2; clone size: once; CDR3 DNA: TGTGCCAGCAGCCCCGGGGGGGGTAACAACTATGGCTACACCTTC; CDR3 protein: CASSPGGGNNYGYTF
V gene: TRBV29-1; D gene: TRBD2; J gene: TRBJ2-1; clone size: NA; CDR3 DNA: TGCAGCGTCGAGCGGGGTAGCTCCTACAATGAGCAGTTCTTC; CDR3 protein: CSVERGSSYNEQFF
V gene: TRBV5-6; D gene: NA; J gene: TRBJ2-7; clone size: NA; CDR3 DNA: TGTGCCAGCAGCTTGGGGGGACCCAACCCCTCCTACGAGCAGTACTTC; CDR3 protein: CASSLGGPNPSYEQYF
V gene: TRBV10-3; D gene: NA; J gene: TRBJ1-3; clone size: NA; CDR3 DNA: TGTGCCATCAGTGAGCCAGGCTACTCTGGAAACACCATATATTTT; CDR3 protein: CAISEPGYSGNTIYF
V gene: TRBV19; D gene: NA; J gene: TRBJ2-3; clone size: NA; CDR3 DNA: TGTGCCAGTACGGGAGCAGATACGCAGTATTTT; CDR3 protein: CASTGADTQYF
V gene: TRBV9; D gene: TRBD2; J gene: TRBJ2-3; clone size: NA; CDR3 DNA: TGTGCCAGCAGCCCTCGGACTAGCTCAAGGGGGGATACGCAGTATTTT; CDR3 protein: CASSPRTSSRGDTQYF
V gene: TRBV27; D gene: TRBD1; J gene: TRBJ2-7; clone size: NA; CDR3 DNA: TGTGCCAGCGGGACAGGGGTTGAGGGGGAGCAGTACTTC; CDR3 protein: CASGTGVEGEQYF
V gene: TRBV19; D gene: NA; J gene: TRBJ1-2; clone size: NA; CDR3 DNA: TGTGCCAGTAGTACAGGGAGTCTTGGCTACACCTTC; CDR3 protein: CASSTGSLGYTF
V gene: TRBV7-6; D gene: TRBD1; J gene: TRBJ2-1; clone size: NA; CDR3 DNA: TGTGCCAGCAGCCGGGCCGGGACAGAGTACAATGAGCAGTTCTTC; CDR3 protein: CASSRAGTEYNEQFF
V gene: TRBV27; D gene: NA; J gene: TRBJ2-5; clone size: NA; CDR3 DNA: TGTGCCAGCAGCTATACTAGACAAGAGACCCAGTACTTC; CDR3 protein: CASSYTRQETQYF
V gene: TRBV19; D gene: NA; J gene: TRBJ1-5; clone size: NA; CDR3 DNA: TGTGCCAGTAGCTATGGGGGGTATGCAGATCAGCCCCAGCATTTT; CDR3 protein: CASSYGGYADQPQHF
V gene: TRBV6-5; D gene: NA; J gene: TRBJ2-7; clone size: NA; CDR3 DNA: TGTGCCAGCAGTCCGGAGCCCGCCTACGAGCAGTACTTC; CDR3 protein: CASSPEPAYEQYF
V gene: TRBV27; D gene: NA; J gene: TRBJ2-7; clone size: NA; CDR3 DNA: TGTGCCACGGCCCTGGGGGAAACCTACGAGCAGTACTTC; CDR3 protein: CATALGETYEQYF
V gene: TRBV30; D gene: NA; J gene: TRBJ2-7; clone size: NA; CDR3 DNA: TGTGCCTGGAACATGGGGGGGCCCTCCGAGCAGTACTTC; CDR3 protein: CAWNMGGPSEQYF
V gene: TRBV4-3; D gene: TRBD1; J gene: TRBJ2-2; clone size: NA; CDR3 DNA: TGCGCCAGCAGCCAAGCTACCTACAGGGGGGCCGGGGAGCTGTTTTTT; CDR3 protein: CASSQATYRGAGELFF
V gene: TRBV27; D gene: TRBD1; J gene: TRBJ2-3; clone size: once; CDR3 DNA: TGTGCCAGCAGTTTATCCGCGCGCGGGACAGGGGAAGGAGATACGCAGTATTTT; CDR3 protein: CASSLSARGTGEGDTQYF
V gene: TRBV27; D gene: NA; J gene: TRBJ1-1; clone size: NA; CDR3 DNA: TGTGCCAGCAGTGGTAAGCCCCCCCAGGGGTACACTGAAGCTTTCTTT; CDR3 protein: CASSGKPPQGYTEAFF
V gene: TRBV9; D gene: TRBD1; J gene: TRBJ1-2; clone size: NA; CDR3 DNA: TGTGCCAGCAGCGTAGCTAGGACAGGAACTATGGACGGCTACACCTTC; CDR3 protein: CASSVARTGTMDGYTF
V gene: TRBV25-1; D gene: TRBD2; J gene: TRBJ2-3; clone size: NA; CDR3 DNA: TGTGCCAGCAGTGAGCGGGGGTTGGATACGCAGTATTTT; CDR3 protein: CASSERGLDTQYF
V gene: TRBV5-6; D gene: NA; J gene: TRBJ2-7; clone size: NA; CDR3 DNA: TGTGCCAGCAGCTTTATGGACTACGAGCAGTACTTC; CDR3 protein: CASSFMDYEQYF
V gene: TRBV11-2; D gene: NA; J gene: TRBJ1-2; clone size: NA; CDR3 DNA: TGTGCCAGCAGTCCCAGACGGGACGACTATGGCTACACCTTC; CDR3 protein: CASSPRRDDYGYTF
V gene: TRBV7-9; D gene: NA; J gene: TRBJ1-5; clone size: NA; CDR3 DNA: TGTGCCAGCAGCTTAGAGGGAGATCAGCCCCAGCATTTT; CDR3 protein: CASSLEGDQPQHF
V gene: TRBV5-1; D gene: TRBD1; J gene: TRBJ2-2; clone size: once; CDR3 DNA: TGCGCCAGCAGCCCCAGACCGGGACAGGGCTCCGGGGAGCTGTTTTTT; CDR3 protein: CASSPRPGQGSGELFF
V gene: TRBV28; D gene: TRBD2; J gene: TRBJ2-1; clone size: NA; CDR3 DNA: TGTGCCAGCAGTTTCCACCTAGCGGGGAAACGGGACAATGAGCAGTTCTTC; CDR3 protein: CASSFHLAGKRDNEQFF
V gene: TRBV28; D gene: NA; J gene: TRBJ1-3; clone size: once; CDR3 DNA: TGTGCCAGCAAGGAGACTGGAAACACCATATATTTT; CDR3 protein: CASKETGNTIYF
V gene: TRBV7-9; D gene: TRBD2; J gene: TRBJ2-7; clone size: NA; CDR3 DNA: TGTGCCAGCAGCTTACTAGCGGGAGTCGGCAACGAGCAGTACTTC; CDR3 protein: CASSLLAGVGNEQYF
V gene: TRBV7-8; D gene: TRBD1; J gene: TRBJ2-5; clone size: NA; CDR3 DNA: TGTGCCAGCAGCCCGGACAGGGCGCATGAGACCCAGTACTTC; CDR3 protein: CASSPDRAHETQYF
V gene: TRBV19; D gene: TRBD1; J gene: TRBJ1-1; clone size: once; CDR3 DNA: TGTGCCAGTAGTATGGGGACAGTTAACACTGAAGCTTTCTTT; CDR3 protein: CASSMGTVNTEAFF
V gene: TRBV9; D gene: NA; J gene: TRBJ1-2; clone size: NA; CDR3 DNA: TGTGCCAGCAGCCCCAGGGACGTATCGGATGGCTACACCTTC; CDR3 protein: CASSPRDVSDGYTF
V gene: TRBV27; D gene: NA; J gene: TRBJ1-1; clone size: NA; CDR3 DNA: TGTGCCAGCAGTTTGATTGGGGGGAACACTGAAGCTTTCTTT; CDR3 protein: CASSLIGGNTEAFF
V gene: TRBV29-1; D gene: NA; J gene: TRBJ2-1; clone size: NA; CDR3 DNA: TGCAGCGTTGAGGGGCATGAGCAGTTCTTC; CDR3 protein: CSVEGHEQFF
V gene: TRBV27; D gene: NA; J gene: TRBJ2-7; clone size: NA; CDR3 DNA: TGTGCCAGCAGTCTGGACGGTGGCTACGAGCAGTACTTC; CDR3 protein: CASSLDGGYEQYF
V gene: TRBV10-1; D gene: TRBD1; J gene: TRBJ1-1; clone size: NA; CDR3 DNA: TGCGCCAGCAGTGAAGGGGGCCCTGAAGCTTTCTTT; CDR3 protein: CASSEGGPEAFF
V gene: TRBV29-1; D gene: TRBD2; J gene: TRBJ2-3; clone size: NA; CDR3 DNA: TGCAGCGTTGAAGGGCTAGCGGGGGACACAGATACGCAGTATTTT; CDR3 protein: CSVEGLAGDTDTQYF
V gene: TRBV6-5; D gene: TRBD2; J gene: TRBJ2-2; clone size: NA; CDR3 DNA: TGTGCCAGCAGAAGACTAGCGGGAGACACCGGGGAGCTGTTTTTT; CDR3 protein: CASRRLAGDTGELFF
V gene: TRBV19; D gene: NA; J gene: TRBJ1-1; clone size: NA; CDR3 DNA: TGTGCCAGTAGTAGCAGGAGTTACACTGAAGCTTTCTTT; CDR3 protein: CASSSRSYTEAFF
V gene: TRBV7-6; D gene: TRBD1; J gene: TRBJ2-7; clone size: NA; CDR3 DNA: TGTGCCAGCAGCCTGAGGACAGGGAGGAACTACGAGCAGTACTTC; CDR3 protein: CASSLRTGRNYEQYF
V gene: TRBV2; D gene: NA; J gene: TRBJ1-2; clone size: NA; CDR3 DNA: TGTGCCAGCAGTGAAGGGCCAGGGGATGGCTACACCTTC; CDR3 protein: CASSEGPGDGYTF
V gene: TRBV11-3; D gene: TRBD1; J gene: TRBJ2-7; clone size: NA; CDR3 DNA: TGTGCCAGCAGCTCCCGGGACAGCCCCTACGAGCAGTACTTC; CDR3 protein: CASSSRDSPYEQYF
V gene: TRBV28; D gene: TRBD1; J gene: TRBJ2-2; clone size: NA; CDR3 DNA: TGTGCCAGCCGTGAGACAGGGGGAACCGGGGAGCTGTTTTTT; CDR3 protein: CASRETGGTGELFF
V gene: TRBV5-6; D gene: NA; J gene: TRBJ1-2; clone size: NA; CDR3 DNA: TGTGCCAGCAGCCCCGCTGGGCAGGGCGGAAGCTACACCTTC; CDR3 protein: CASSPAGQGGSYTF
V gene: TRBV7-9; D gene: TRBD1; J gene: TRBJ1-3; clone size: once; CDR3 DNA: TGTGCCAGCAGCTTGCGGGACAGGGTCCCATCTGGAAACACCATATATTTT; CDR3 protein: CASSLRDRVPSGNTIYF
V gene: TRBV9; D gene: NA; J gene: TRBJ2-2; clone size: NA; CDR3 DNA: TGTGCCAGCAGCGTAGGACCGGGCACCGGGGAGCTGTTTTTT; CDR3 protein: CASSVGPGTGELFF
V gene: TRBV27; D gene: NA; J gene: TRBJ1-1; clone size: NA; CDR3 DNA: TGTGCCAGCAGTCTTTTGGGGACTTATTACGGGGCCACTGAAGCTTTCTTT; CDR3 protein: CASSLLGTYYGATEAFF
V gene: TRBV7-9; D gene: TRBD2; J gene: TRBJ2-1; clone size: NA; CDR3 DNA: TGTGCCAGCAGCAGAGCGGGAGGGTCGTATGAGCAGTTCTTC; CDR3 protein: CASSRAGGSYEQFF
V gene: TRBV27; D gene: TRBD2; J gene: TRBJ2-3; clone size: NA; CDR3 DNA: TGTGCCAGCAGGGGACTAGCAGCTAGCACAGATACGCAGTATTTT; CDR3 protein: CASRGLAASTDTQYF
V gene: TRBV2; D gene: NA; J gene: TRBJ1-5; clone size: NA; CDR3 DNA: TGTGCCAGCAGTGAATGGCGAGGCCGCAATCAGCCCCAGCATTTT; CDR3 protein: CASSEWRGRNQPQHF
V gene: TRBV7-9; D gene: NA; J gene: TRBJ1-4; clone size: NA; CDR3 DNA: TGTGCCAGCAGCTTGTCGGCTCAGTCAATCCACACCGAAAAACTGTTTTTT; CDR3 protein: CASSLSAQSIHTEKLFF